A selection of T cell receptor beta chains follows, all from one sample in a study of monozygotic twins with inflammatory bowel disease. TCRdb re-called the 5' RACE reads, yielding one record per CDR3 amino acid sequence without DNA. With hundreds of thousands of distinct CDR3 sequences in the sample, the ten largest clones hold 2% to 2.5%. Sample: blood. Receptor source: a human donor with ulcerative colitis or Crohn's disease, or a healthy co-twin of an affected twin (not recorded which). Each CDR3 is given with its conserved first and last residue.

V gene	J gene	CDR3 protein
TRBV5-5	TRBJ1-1	CASSLDAKGTAFF
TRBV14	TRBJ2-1	CASSYKAGDNEQFF
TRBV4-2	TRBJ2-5	CASSQDSEQETQYF
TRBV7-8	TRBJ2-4	CASSLSGAKNIQYF
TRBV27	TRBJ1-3	CASRLTGDSGNTIYF
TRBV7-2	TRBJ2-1	CASSLARENEQFF
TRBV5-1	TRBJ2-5	CASSLKPWTGGSQETQYF
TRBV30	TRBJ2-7	CAWSVRLAEPDEQYF
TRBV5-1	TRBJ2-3	CASSLMSSGPSTDTQYF
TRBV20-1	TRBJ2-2	CSASKGGANTGELFF
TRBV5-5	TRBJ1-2	CASSLAGGQGGYTF
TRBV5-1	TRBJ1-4	CASSLPRRQGRSEKLFF
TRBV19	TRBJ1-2	CASHKRVDRDGYTF
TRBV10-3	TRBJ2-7	CAISELLGEQYF
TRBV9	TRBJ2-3	CASSDGLAESTDTQYF
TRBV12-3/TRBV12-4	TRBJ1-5	CASSLGSANQPQHF
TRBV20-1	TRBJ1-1	CSAREGGNAEAFF
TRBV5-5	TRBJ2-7	CASSLMSFYEQYF
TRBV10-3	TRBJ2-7	CAIRLTSEQYF
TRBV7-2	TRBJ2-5	CASSPTRTSGAWTQYF